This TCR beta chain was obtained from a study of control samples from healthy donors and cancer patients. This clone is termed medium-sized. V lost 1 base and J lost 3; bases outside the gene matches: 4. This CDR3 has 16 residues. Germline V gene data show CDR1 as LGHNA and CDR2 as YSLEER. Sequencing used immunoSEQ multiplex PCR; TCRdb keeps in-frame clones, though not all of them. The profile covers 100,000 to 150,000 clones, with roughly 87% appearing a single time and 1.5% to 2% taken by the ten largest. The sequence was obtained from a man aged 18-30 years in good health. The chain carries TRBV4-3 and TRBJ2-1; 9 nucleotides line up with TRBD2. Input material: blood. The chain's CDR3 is CASSQVASGIYNEQFF. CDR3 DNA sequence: TGCGCCAGCAGCCAAGTGGCTAGCGGGATCTACAATGAGCAGTTCTTC.